This T cell receptor beta chain came from a study of cytomegalovirus exposure and HLA in healthy donors. Study background: Early released data comprised some 91 million unique TCRs from HLA-typed donors. The study's findings and limits: A prior analysis recorded that most TCR beta V segments were productive about 87% or about 30% of the time. A later analysis reported that several of the most significant clusters appeared to be linked to common viral pathogens, among them Epstein-Barr virus.

Concerning this clone itself: Its matching antigen is unknown.

The study ran its PCR with 60 Vbeta and 13 Jbeta primers. Some clones are missing from TCRdb's copy, which holds only in-frame ones; the method was immunoSEQ multiplex PCR. This sample carries 210,000 or so clones, roughly 84% of them seen once, and the ten largest clones take approximately 0.24%. The germline CDR1 and CDR2 sequences are LNHDA and SQIVND (reference sequence). The CDR3 has 13 residues. J was trimmed by 3 bases and V by 3 bases; bases with no gene match: 0. The source material was PBMCs. This receptor was identified in a girl aged 2-15 years in good health and CMV-seronegative. The rearrangement joins TRBV19 to TRBJ1-2, with TRBD1 matching 8 bases. The CDR3 loop is CASSMDRDYGYTF. As DNA, the CDR3 is TGTGCCAGTAGTATGGACAGGGACTATGGCTACACCTTC.